This entry features one T cell receptor (beta chain) sequence. Its specificity is unknown. Other DNA sequences in the same sample also yield this CDR3. Clones were read by immunoSEQ multiplex PCR, and TCRdb kept only the in-frame ones, dropping some. The sample has approximately 25,000 clones; around 70% are singletons. CDR1 is SGHTA and CDR2 is FQGNSA in the germline V gene. The CDR3 length is 13 residues. Trimming removed 5 bases at V and 7 bases at J, with 15 bases between. Before the COVID-19 pandemic, during about 2011-2019, CD4+ T cells were taken from unexposed donors. The cells were cultured for 9 to 11 days before CD4+ T cells were isolated. This record belongs to a study of CD4 T cells in relation to SARS-CoV-2 and coronaviruses. Study at large: ViraFEST: approximately 10-day antigen culture of PBMCs, then TCR beta CDR3 sequencing.

Material for sequencing was CD4+ T cells from PBMCs, cultured in vitro. The V gene is TRBV7-2, the J gene TRBJ2-7; D is perhaps TRBD2 (5 bases). This receptor was obtained from a human donor in good health. CDR3 protein: CASSPSPGREQYF. CDR3 DNA: TGTGCCAGCAGCCCCTCCCCGGGAAGGGAGCAGTACTTC.